These 22 T cell receptor beta chains share one sample of origin, sequenced in a study of neoadjuvant nivolumab and ipilimumab in lung cancer. Repertoires were generated with immunoSEQ multiplex PCR, while TCRdb's copy carries only in-frame clones and drops some. The sample shows roughly 34,000 clones, under 95% of them seen only once. The sequences come from peripheral blood, collected after neoadjuvant nivolumab, alone or with ipilimumab, at or shortly before surgery. These receptors all stem from an adult with non-small cell lung cancer.

The rearrangement links TRBV6-1 to TRBJ1-2, with D possibly matching TRBD1 (5 bases). The CDR3 sequence is 14 residues long. Looked up from germline, CDR1 is MNHNS and CDR2 is SASEGT. Deletions cut 7 bases from V and 5 bases from J, with 17 bases between. DNA of the CDR3: TGTGCCAGCATAATCCGGGGGGTCGGGTATGGCTACACCTTC. Amino acid sequence: CASIIRGVGYGYTF.

The chain carries TRBV6-1 and TRBJ2-3, with a tentative D call TRBD1 (5 bases). Germline CDR1 and CDR2: MNHNS and SASEGT. V lost 7 bases and J lost 4, with 15 bases in between. The CDR3 is made up of 14 amino acids. CDR3 DNA sequence: TGTGCCAGCATTAGGTTACAGGATTCAGATACGCAGTATTTT. Protein product: CASIRLQDSDTQYF.

The chain carries TRBV5-1 and TRBJ1-1; D remains unclear. This CDR3 has 14 amino acids. Germline V gene lookup returns CDR1 SGHRS and CDR2 YFSETQ. The V end lost 0 bases, the J end lost 1 base, and 7 bases lay between the germline ends. CDR3 coding DNA: TGCGCCAGCAGCTTGGTGGCAGAGAACACTGAAGCTTTCTTT. This translates into CASSLVAENTEAFF.

V and J are TRBV6-5 and TRBJ2-7, with D tentatively TRBD2 (6 bases). The germline V and J ends were trimmed by 5 bases and 0 bases, with 11 bases remaining between them. The germline CDR1 and CDR2 sequences are MNHEY and SVGAGI. This CDR3 has 14 amino acids. The CDR3 bases are TGTGCCAGCAGTCCGCGGGGCGTCTCCTACGAGCAGTACTTC. It encodes CASSPRGVSYEQYF.

The chain recombines TRBV10-2 with TRBJ1-5, with D perhaps TRBD1 (5 bases). V was trimmed by 4 bases and J by 2 bases, leaving 6 bases between them. The CDR3 extends over 13 amino acids. Per germline, CDR1 WSHSY and CDR2 SAAADI. The CDR3 sequence: CASSVGGNQPQHF. The CDR3 DNA sequence: TGCGCCAGCAGTGTAGGGGGCAATCAGCCCCAGCATTTT.

The V and J genes are TRBV9 and TRBJ2-3, with D perhaps TRBD2 (5 bases). This CDR3 is built from 15 residues. Deletions cut 4 bases from V and 4 bases from J, with 16 bases between. The germline V gene encodes CDR1 SGDLS and CDR2 YYNGEE. The DNA for the CDR3 is TGTGCCAGCAGCCCCGGACTTCTAGCCGCAGATACGCAGTATTTT. Its translation: CASSPGLLAADTQYF.

This chain links TRBV5-1 with TRBJ1-2; TRBD1 aligns across 7 bases. This CDR3 has 15 residues. The ends lost 4 bases at V and 6 bases at J; junction bases unmatched: 12. CDR1 SGHRS and CDR2 YFSETQ come from the germline V gene. The CDR3 DNA reads as TGCGCCAGCAGCCTCCCCCCGGAGGGGGCCCATGGCTACACCTTC. Protein sequence: CASSLPPEGAHGYTF.

This sequence joins TRBV5-1 and TRBJ2-7, with D perhaps TRBD2 (6 bases). The V end lost 3 bases, the J end lost 5 bases, and 15 bases lay between the germline ends. Germline V CDR1 and CDR2: SGHRS, YFSETQ. This CDR3 spans 14 amino acids. CDR3 amino acids: CASSSRDWGDEQYF. CDR3 in DNA: TGCGCCAGCAGCTCCCGGGACTGGGGGGACGAGCAGTACTTC.

The chain combines TRBV5-6 with TRBJ2-1, with 10 bases lining up with TRBD2. The ends lost 2 bases at V and 7 bases at J; junction bases unmatched: 12. The CDR3 extends over 17 amino acids. CDR1 and CDR2 from the germline V gene are SGHDT and YYEEEE. Here the CDR3 reads CASSFPDSGRARNEQFF. In nucleotides, the CDR3 is TGTGCCAGCAGCTTCCCCGACAGCGGGAGGGCGAGGAATGAGCAGTTCTTC.

The chain employs TRBV5-6 and TRBJ2-1; 10 nucleotides match TRBD2. Per germline, CDR1 SGHDT and CDR2 YYEEEE. This CDR3 region has 16 residues. The V gene end was trimmed by 0 bases and the J gene end by 5 bases; junction bases not matched to a gene: 5. The CDR3 DNA sequence: TGTGCCAGCAGCTTGGTCGCTAGCGGGAGTAACAATGAGCAGTTCTTC. The encoded protein is CASSLVASGSNNEQFF. Using reference TRBV5-6 and TRBJ2-1 for the parts outside the CDR3, the full variable domain is DAGVTQSPTHLIKTRGQQVTLRCSPKSGHDTVSWYQQALGQGPQFIFQYYEEEERQRGNFPDRFSGHQFPNYSSELNVNALLLGDSALYLCASSLVASGSNNEQFFGPGTRLTVL.

The chain combines TRBV5-8 with TRBJ2-7; 10 bases agree with TRBD2. CDR1 is SGHTS, CDR2 YDEGEE, per germline. Losses at the gene ends were 6 bases for V and 2 bases for J; bases not matched to a gene: 5. The CDR3 covers 14 residues. The CDR3 sequence: CASTLSGRAYEQYF. The CDR3 DNA follows: TGTGCCAGCACTCTGAGCGGGAGGGCCTACGAGCAGTACTTC.

The V and J genes are TRBV18 and TRBJ2-7; D might be TRBD1 (7 bases). V lost 3 bases and J 4 bases, leaving 16 bases between the germline ends. This CDR3 comprises 15 residues. Germline lookup yields CDR1 KGHSH and CDR2 LQKENI. The CDR3 sequence is CASSPGPGGLYEQYF. Here the CDR3 DNA reads TGTGCCAGCTCACCGGGGCCAGGGGGACTTTACGAGCAGTACTTC.

The genes are TRBV5-1 and TRBJ2-1; maybe TRBD2 (6 bases). From germline, CDR1 is SGHRS and CDR2 YFSETQ. Trimming cost V 0 bases and J 8 bases, with 15 bases left between them. CDR3 length equals 15 residues. The CDR3 coding sequence is TGCGCCAGCAGCTTGGGTTCGGGAGCCCCCGATGAGCAGTTCTTC. Translated, it gives CASSLGSGAPDEQFF.

In DNA, the CDR3 is TGTGCCAGTAGTTCCTCCTGGACTCAGAACACTGAAGCTTTCTTT. It is translated as CASSSSWTQNTEAFF. The genes are TRBV19 and TRBJ1-1; D gene uncertain. CDR3 length: 15 amino acids. CDR1 and CDR2 from the germline V gene are LNHDA and SQIVND (reference sequence). Trimming pared 5 bases from V and 1 base from J, leaving 14 bases between. Looking up the rest from reference TRBV19 and TRBJ1-1 gives the full variable domain: DGGITQSPKYLFRKEGQNVTLSCEQNLNHDAMYWYRQDPGQGLRLIYYSQIVNDFQKGDIAEGYSVSREKKESFPLTVTSAQKNPTAFYLCASSSSWTQNTEAFFGQGTRLTVV.

The V call is TRBV5-1, the J call TRBJ2-2; D is ambiguous. CDR1 is SGHRS and CDR2 is YFSETQ in the germline V gene. V lost 2 bases to trimming and J lost 10 bases, with 12 bases between them. This CDR3 is built from 13 residues. The DNA for the CDR3 is TGCGCCAGCAGCTTCCCGACGTTGGAGGAGCTGTTTTTT. Its protein is CASSFPTLEELFF.

CDR3 coding DNA: TGTGCCGCCGGCGGAGGGTGGATAGATACGCAGTATTTT. It yields the protein CAAGGGWIDTQYF. The V gene is TRBV6-1, the J gene TRBJ2-3; a weak D match, TRBD2 (6 bases). The CDR3 is 13 residues long. The V end lost 11 bases, the J end lost 5 bases, and 17 bases lay between the germline ends. The germline V gene has CDR1 MNHNS and CDR2 SASEGT.

The chain employs TRBV7-3 and TRBJ2-5; weak D call: TRBD1 (6 bases). Germline V gene lookup returns CDR1 SGHTA and CDR2 FQGTGA. The CDR3 is made up of 13 amino acids. Between the trimmed V and J ends, which lost 1 base and 7 bases, there was a span of 10 bases. The CDR3: CASSLREGGTQYF. As DNA, the CDR3 is TGTGCCAGCAGCTTAAGAGAAGGGGGGACCCAGTACTTC. Full variable domain (rest looked up from reference TRBV7-3 and TRBJ2-5): GAGVSQTPSNKVTEKGKYVELRCDPISGHTALYWYRQSLGQGPEFLIYFQGTGAADDSGLPNDRFFAVRPEGSVSTLKIQRTERGDSAVYLCASSLREGGTQYFGPGTRLLVL.

In its sample, this clone was seen once. The chain employs TRBV5-4 and TRBJ2-3; 7 positions agree with TRBD2. J gave up 4 bases and V 4 bases, and 9 bases lay outside the gene matches. The CDR3 totals 15 residues. Germline V gives CDR1 SGHNT, CDR2 YYREEE (reference sequence). CDR3 loop: CASSLSAGEADTQYF. CDR3 sequence (DNA): TGTGCCAGCAGCCTGTCTGCGGGAGAGGCAGATACGCAGTATTTT.

This chain joins TRBV7-9 and TRBJ1-5; D is undetermined. V shed 8 bases and J shed 0 bases, with 5 bases lying between them. CDR3 length: 12 amino acids. Germline V gene sequence: CDR1 SEHNR, CDR2 FQNEAQ (reference sequence). The CDR3 DNA follows: TGTGCCAGCGGTAATAGCAATCAGCCCCAGCATTTT. Translated: CASGNSNQPQHF. The full variable domain, its missing parts supplied by reference TRBV7-9 and TRBJ1-5, is DTGVSQNPRHKITKRGQNVTFRCDPISEHNRLYWYRQTLGQGPEFLTYFQNEAQLEKSRLLSDRFSAERPKGSFSTLEIQRTEQGDSAMYLCASGNSNQPQHFGDGTRLSIL.

In this sample, this clone turned up a few times. The chain combines TRBV6-1 with TRBJ1-2; 10 positions agree with TRBD1. Germline-derived CDR1 and CDR2 are MNHNS and SASEGT. The CDR3 has 14 amino acids. J gave up 3 bases and V 8 bases, and 6 bases lay outside the gene matches. CDR3 nucleotide sequence: TGTGCCAGCGGAAGAGGACAGGGGGACTATGGCTACACCTTC. Translated, it gives CASGRGQGDYGYTF.

The genes are TRBV9 and TRBJ1-4, with D possibly being TRBD1 (5 bases). CDR3 length equals 14 residues. Germline-derived CDR1 and CDR2 are SGDLS and YYNGEE. V was cut by 2 bases and J by 4 bases, with 9 bases left in between. Written as DNA, the CDR3 is TGTGCCAGCAGCGTTGGGGCGGGTAATGAAAAACTGTTTTTT. It encodes CASSVGAGNEKLFF. The variable domain in full, with the rest retrieved from reference TRBV9 and TRBJ1-4, is DSGVTQTPKHLITATGQRVTLRCSPRSGDLSVYWYQQSLDQGLQFLIQYYNGEERAKGNILERFSAQQFPDLHSELNLSSLELGDSALYFCASSVGAGNEKLFFGSGTQLSVL.

CDR3 in amino acids: CAISESMTNQPQHF. Written as DNA, the CDR3 is TGTGCCATCAGTGAGTCGATGACCAATCAGCCCCAGCATTTT. The chain carries TRBV10-3 and TRBJ1-5; no firm D call. Germline V gene sequence: CDR1 ENHRY, CDR2 SYGVKD. The CDR3 covers 14 residues. V gave up 0 bases and J gave up 3 bases, with 6 bases separating them.